The sample holds a few counts of the clone carrying this T cell receptor (beta chain). This specimen belongs to a study of blood T cells in healthy people across ages. Primed by a sample-barcoded 5' primer and a J-beta primer mix, a second PCR proceeded for about 6 to 11 cycles. One entry per CDR3 protein results from TCRdb running MiXCR on the 5' RACE reads. Of about 1,400,000 distinct CDR3 sequences listed, around 59% were seen once; the top ten hold roughly 7%. Germline CDR1 is SQVTM and CDR2 is ANQGSEA. This CDR3 comprises 14 residues. V lost 2 bases to trimming and J lost 2 bases, with 12 bases between them.

This clonotype originated in a man younger than 35 in good health. The chain is built from TRBV29-1 and TRBJ1-1; D possibly corresponds to TRBD1 (5 bases). Material for sequencing was blood. DNA of the CDR3: TGCAGCGTTGAACGGGGAAGGGGAAACACTGAAGCTTTCTTT. Protein: CSVERGRGNTEAFF.